The 32 T cell receptor beta chains given below trace back to one sample, sequenced in a study of T cells expressing NK-cell markers. For each CDR3 protein, TCRdb gives one entry from its re-call of the 5' RACE reads, without DNA. The sample holds 500,000 or so distinct CDR3 sequences. The sequenced material came from blood T cells: a sorted CD56 or NKG2C T cell subset, CD4+ or CD8+ T cells, or bulk PBMC T cells (not recorded which). The receptors derive from a man younger than 35 in good health.

The chain uses TRBV12-3 or TRBV12-4 and TRBJ1-2; TCRdb designates TRBD1, a call that cannot be tested without DNA. The CDR3 loop spans 12 amino acids. The CDR3 sequence: CASSPVGNGYTF.

This chain uses TRBV29-1 with TRBJ1-2. CDR3 size: 16 residues. Germline CDR1 SQVTM, CDR2 ANQGSEA. This CDR3 is CSVEDSRTLHGYGYTF.

V gene TRBV12-3 or TRBV12-4 combines with J gene TRBJ1-2. CDR3 length: 14 residues. This chain's CDR3 is CASTLEHLRGGYTF.

The rearrangement links TRBV12-3 or TRBV12-4 to TRBJ2-7. The CDR3 totals 14 residues. The CDR3 protein is CASTQTGNNYEQYF.

The chain recombines TRBV12-3 or TRBV12-4 with TRBJ1-2; absent DNA, TCRdb's TRBD1 call cannot be checked. CDR3 length: 13 amino acids. The CDR3 protein is CASSPTRNYGYTF.

The chain carries TRBV20-1 and TRBJ2-7. This CDR3 is 12 amino acids long. The germline V gene encodes CDR1 DFQATT and CDR2 SNEGSKA (reference sequence). The CDR3 sequence: CSADDSVVEQYF.

The gene calls are TRBV24-1 and TRBJ2-1; TCRdb's assignment of TRBD2 cannot be checked, as there is no DNA. The germline gives CDR1 KGHDR, CDR2 SFDVKD. The CDR3 is 16 residues long. The CDR3 loop is CATAGTSGKKENEQFF.

The chain has TRBV19 and TRBJ2-7; the D gene TCRdb calls, TRBD2, cannot be checked with no DNA. The germline V gene has CDR1 LNHDA and CDR2 SQIVND (reference sequence). The length of the CDR3 is 17 residues. The CDR3 sequence: CASSTSPLAGRMYEQYF.

The chain employs TRBV20-1 and TRBJ1-1; the D call from TCRdb, TRBD1, cannot be confirmed without DNA. CDR1 and CDR2 from the germline V gene are DFQATT and SNEGSKA (reference sequence). This CDR3 comprises 14 residues. The CDR3 protein is CSALYRGRIREAFF.

The V and J genes are TRBV20-1 and TRBJ1-1; TCRdb proposes TRBD1, but this gene call is untestable without DNA. This CDR3 has 13 residues. Germline CDR1 reads DFQATT; CDR2 reads SNEGSKA (reference sequence). CDR3 amino acids: CSARMRGGTEAFF.

This rearrangement joins TRBV5-1 to TRBJ2-3; the D call of TRBD1 rests on TCRdb alone, since no DNA is present to check it. The CDR3 is 17 amino acids. CDR1 and CDR2 (germline): SGHRS, YFSETQ. The CDR3: CASSQPPGQGYTDTQYF. Looking up the rest from reference TRBV5-1 and TRBJ2-3 gives the full variable domain: KAGVTQTPRYLIKTRGQQVTLSCSPISGHRSVSWYQQTPGQGLQFLFEYFSETQRNKGNFPGRFSGRQFSNSRSEMNVSTLELGDSALYLCASSQPPGQGYTDTQYFGPGTRLTVL.

The chain recombines TRBV7-2 with TRBJ2-2; the TCRdb call, TRBD1, lacks DNA for checking. The length of the CDR3 is 15 residues. Germline lookup yields CDR1 SGHTA and CDR2 FQGNSA. CDR3 protein: CASSPITPVTGELFF.

The CDR3 protein is CASSLVSRAADTQYF. The chain combines TRBV12-3 or TRBV12-4 with TRBJ2-3; with no DNA, the TCRdb D assignment of TRBD2 cannot be verified. There are 15 residues in the CDR3.

The chain combines TRBV5-4 with TRBJ2-3; lacking DNA, the TRBD1 call made by TCRdb goes unchecked. This CDR3 contains 15 residues. Germline-derived CDR1 and CDR2 are SGHNT and YYREEE (reference sequence). The CDR3 spells CASSTGTDPTDTQYF.

The rearrangement links TRBV4-2 to TRBJ2-1; as DNA is missing, the TRBD1 call by TCRdb cannot be tested. Germline loops: CDR1 LGHNA, CDR2 YNFKEQ. The CDR3 extends over 16 amino acids. Here the CDR3 reads CASSQGAPSGYNEQFF.

The CDR3 protein is CASSLEGTGGSNEQYF. The chain has TRBV5-5 and TRBJ2-7; the TCRdb call, TRBD1, lacks DNA for checking. This CDR3 contains 16 residues. Germline V CDR1 and CDR2: SGHKS, YYEKEE (reference sequence).

V is TRBV7-2 and J is TRBJ2-3; the D call from TCRdb, TRBD2, cannot be confirmed without DNA. The CDR3 runs to 17 residues. Germline V gives CDR1 SGHTA, CDR2 FQGNSA. CDR3 residues: CASSSRLVWQVTDTQYF.

The chain links TRBV12-3 or TRBV12-4 to TRBJ2-1; TCRdb lists TRBD1, though no DNA is available to test this call. This CDR3 is 13 amino acids long. CDR3 protein: CAIKGDSYNEQFF.

This sequence joins TRBV6-5 and TRBJ2-7; the TCRdb D gene call, TRBD1, has no DNA to confirm it. The germline CDR1 and CDR2 sequences are MNHEY and SVGAGI. There are 16 residues in the CDR3. This chain's CDR3 is CASSWAGTGLPGEQYF.

This rearrangement joins TRBV19 to TRBJ1-3; the D gene TCRdb calls, TRBD1, cannot be checked with no DNA. CDR1 and CDR2 (germline): LNHDA, SQIVND (reference sequence). The CDR3 spans 16 residues. This CDR3 reads CASSIAGLKIGNTIYF.

The V gene is TRBV7-9, the J gene TRBJ2-5; TCRdb calls TRBD1, which cannot be checked without DNA. The CDR3 is 13 residues long. Per germline, CDR1 SEHNR and CDR2 FQNEAQ (reference sequence). The CDR3 is CASLPPGAETQYF.

The CDR3 loop reads CASTPDAEQPQHF. This chain links TRBV12-3 or TRBV12-4 with TRBJ1-5; TCRdb outputs TRBD1, but without DNA this stays unchecked. This CDR3 has 13 amino acids.

The chain employs TRBV7-7 and TRBJ2-2; TCRdb returns TRBD2, unconfirmable since there is no DNA. This CDR3 spans 16 amino acids. Per germline, CDR1 SSHAT and CDR2 FNYEAQ (reference sequence). The CDR3 sequence is CASSRARPPNTGELFF. The full variable domain, with the rest looked up from reference TRBV7-7 and TRBJ2-2, is GAGVSQSPRYKVTKRGQDVTLRCDPISSHATLYWYQQALGQGPEFLTYFNYEAQPDKSGLPSDRFSAERPEGSISTLTIQRTEQRDSAMYRCASSRARPPNTGELFFGEGSRLTVL.

The chain joins TRBV20-1 to TRBJ2-3; TCRdb returns TRBD2, unconfirmable since there is no DNA. The germline V gene encodes CDR1 DFQATT and CDR2 SNEGSKA (reference sequence). This CDR3 has 13 amino acids. CDR3 residues: CSAWGDSTDTQYF.

V is TRBV5-1 and J is TRBJ2-5. CDR3 length equals 14 residues. Germline values: CDR1 SGHRS, CDR2 YFSETQ. CDR3 sequence: CASSLTDFRETQYF.

The gene calls are TRBV20-1 and TRBJ2-4. The CDR3 runs to 13 residues. Germline V gives CDR1 DFQATT, CDR2 SNEGSKA (reference sequence). The CDR3 region is CSARPLNGNIQYF.

The chain is built from TRBV5-1 and TRBJ2-7. Germline lookup yields CDR1 SGHRS and CDR2 YFSETQ. The CDR3 sequence is 14 residues long. The CDR3 loop reads CASSLVGDYYEQYF.

The gene calls are TRBV5-1 and TRBJ2-1; TCRdb returns TRBD1, unconfirmable since there is no DNA. The CDR3 is 17 residues long. Looked up from germline, CDR1 is SGHRS and CDR2 is YFSETQ. CDR3 sequence: CASSIDAGVGFYNEQFF.

The gene calls are TRBV12-3 or TRBV12-4 and TRBJ2-1. This CDR3 comprises 13 residues. The CDR3 region is CASSSSPSVSQFF.

This chain uses TRBV24-1 with TRBJ2-3; TCRdb returns TRBD1, unconfirmable since there is no DNA. This CDR3 is built from 15 residues. The germline gives CDR1 KGHDR, CDR2 SFDVKD. CDR3 sequence: CATSDQDRDTDTQYF.

This sequence joins TRBV28 and TRBJ2-6; TCRdb lists TRBD1, though no DNA is available to test this call. CDR3 length equals 15 residues. Germline V gives CDR1 MDHEN, CDR2 SYDVKM. The CDR3 region is CASRAGGKGANVLTF.

The rearrangement joins TRBV4-3 to TRBJ2-1; TCRdb returns TRBD2, unconfirmable since there is no DNA. CDR1 and CDR2 (germline): LGHNA, YSLEER. This CDR3 is 15 amino acids long. The CDR3 reads CASSQGAAIYNEQFF.